These 20 T cell receptor beta chains came from one sample sequenced in a study of T-cell reconstitution after alpha-beta-depleted transplantation in children. Unique molecular identifiers were incorporated into the prepared TCRbeta library. TCRdb itself ran the PCR reads through MiXCR, one entry per CDR3 protein. The sample holds 700,000 to 950,000 distinct CDR3 sequences, roughly 15% seen once. The source material was PBMCs, mostly from graft donor cells, sampled 360 days after TCRalphabeta/CD19-depleted stem cell transplant. The receptors shown here come from a male patient younger than 18 who had a stem cell transplant for acute lymphoblastic leukemia, so the T cells may come from the graft donor.

This clonotype has a count of ten or more. The V gene is TRBV27, the J gene TRBJ2-3, with D uncertain. V lost 7 bases and J lost 0, with 14 bases in between. This CDR3 spans 15 amino acids. The V gene's germline CDR1 is MNHEY and CDR2 SMNVEV (reference sequence). The chain's CDR3 is CASTPVHLSTDTQYF. CDR3 bases: TGTGCCAGCACCCCGGTACACCTTAGCACAGATACGCAGTATTTT.

This clonotype was detected a few times. The chain carries TRBV24-1 and TRBJ2-3; D uncertain. Germline lookup yields CDR1 KGHDR and CDR2 SFDVKD. Trimming pared 1 base from V and 2 bases from J, leaving 9 bases between. The CDR3 runs to 15 residues. CDR3 amino acids: CATSDLGWATDTQYF. The DNA of the CDR3 is TGTGCCACCAGTGATTTAGGATGGGCCACAGATACGCAGTATTTT.

This chain links TRBV12-3 or TRBV12-4 with TRBJ2-7, with unresolved D. The CDR3 is 14 residues long. V lost 3 bases and J lost 1, with 10 bases in between. The CDR3 DNA sequence: TGTGCCAGCAGTTTCTCCTGGGTGTCCTACGAGCAGTACTTC. Its protein is CASSFSWVSYEQYF.

The rearrangement links TRBV20-1 to TRBJ1-4, with D unresolved. Germline CDR1 DFQATT, CDR2 SNEGSKA (reference sequence). Between the trimmed V and J ends, which lost 2 bases and 2 bases, there was a span of 9 bases. This CDR3 is built from 14 residues. CDR3 bases: TGCAGTGCTAGAAAGATCGGGACTAATGAAAAACTGTTTTTT. This gives the protein CSARKIGTNEKLFF.

Many counts were recorded for this clonotype. The chain employs TRBV28 and TRBJ2-5; D not certain. Trimming cost V 10 bases and J 4 bases, with 7 bases left between them. The CDR3 is made up of 10 amino acids. Germline V gives CDR1 MDHEN, CDR2 SYDVKM. For the CDR3, the DNA is TGTGCCAAACGAAGAGAGACCCAGTACTTC. It codes for CAKRRETQYF.

The chain is built from TRBV10-3 and TRBJ2-7; no firm D call. V dropped 6 bases and J dropped 3 bases, with 15 bases sitting between them. CDR3 length: 14 residues. Germline V gene lookup returns CDR1 ENHRY and CDR2 SYGVKD. The CDR3 DNA reads as TGTGCCATCAGAAAGGCGTTAGGTTTCTACGAGCAGTACTTC. It translates to CAIRKALGFYEQYF.

The chain carries TRBV12-3 or TRBV12-4 and TRBJ1-1; 7 bases fit TRBD1. Trimming at V came to 5 bases and at J to 3 bases, leaving 9 bases not matched to a gene. The CDR3 loop spans 15 amino acids. DNA of the CDR3: TGTGCCAGCAGTCGGACAGGTCAGCGGGACACTGAAGCTTTCTTT. Amino acid sequence: CASSRTGQRDTEAFF.

This clonotype occurred a few times. The chain uses TRBV4-1 and TRBJ1-2; D remains unclear. V shed 4 bases and J shed 8 bases, with 17 bases lying between them. CDR3 length: 14 residues. Germline V gene data show CDR1 as MGHRA and CDR2 as YSYEKL. The CDR3 DNA reads as TGCGCCAGCAGCCGTCCGGGCTCCAAAGGAGGCTACACCTTC. This sequence encodes CASSRPGSKGGYTF.

Only a few counts were recorded for this clonotype. This chain joins TRBV24-1 and TRBJ2-1, with D perhaps TRBD1 (6 bases). The germline gives CDR1 KGHDR, CDR2 SFDVKD. The CDR3 runs to 14 residues. V lost 7 bases to trimming and J lost 0 bases, with 9 bases between them. The CDR3 DNA is TGTGCCACCAGGGGGGCAGACTCCTACAATGAGCAGTTCTTC. Translating it yields CATRGADSYNEQFF.

This chain connects TRBV20-1 to TRBJ2-7; 7 bases map to TRBD1. Germline lookup yields CDR1 DFQATT and CDR2 SNEGSKA (reference sequence). This CDR3 comprises 14 residues. The J segment lost 4 bases and the V segment lost 6 bases, leaving 12 bases of the junction unmatched. CDR3 in DNA: TGCAGTGCAAAACAGGGGCCCCCCTTATACGAGCAGTACTTC. Translating gives CSAKQGPPLYEQYF.

There are a few counts of this clonotype. J is TRBJ1-1 and V is TRBV12-3 or TRBV12-4; no firm D call. Trimming stripped 6 bases from V and 4 bases from J, with 18 bases between. The CDR3 has 15 residues. CDR3 nucleotides: TGTGCCAGCAGGCCCTGGACGGAGGGAGGCACTGAAGCTTTCTTT. Amino acids: CASRPWTEGGTEAFF.

The CDR3 nucleotides read TGCGCCAGCACAAACCCCCGGGAAGAGGGGAAGACCTACGAGCAGTACTTC. Its protein is CASTNPREEGKTYEQYF. The V gene is TRBV5-1, the J gene TRBJ2-7; D possibly uses TRBD1 or TRBD2 (5 bases each). Trimming removed 6 bases from V and 2 bases from J, with 24 bases in between. This CDR3 is 17 amino acids long. Per the germline V gene, CDR1 is SGHRS and CDR2 is YFSETQ.

This clonotype was counted at least ten times. V gene TRBV5-1 combines with J gene TRBJ1-3, with unresolved D. Trimming shortened V by 0 bases and J by 4 bases, and 8 bases separated the two germline ends. The CDR3 spans 14 residues. Germline CDR1 SGHRS, CDR2 YFSETQ. This CDR3 reads CASSLAGSGNTIYF. For the CDR3, the DNA is TGCGCCAGCAGCTTGGCTGGGTCCGGAAACACCATATATTTT.

This clonotype was observed a handful of times. The V gene is TRBV5-1, the J gene TRBJ2-4, with 7 bases identical to TRBD2. With V trimmed by 1 base and J by 3 bases, 1 base remained unmatched. The CDR3 is 14 residues long. Germline V lookup: CDR1 SGHRS, CDR2 YFSETQ. The CDR3 nucleotides read TGCGCCAGCAGCTTGCGGGACTACAAAAACATTCAGTACTTC. Protein: CASSLRDYKNIQYF. The entire variable domain, with the rest obtained from reference TRBV5-1 and TRBJ2-4, is as follows: KAGVTQTPRYLIKTRGQQVTLSCSPISGHRSVSWYQQTPGQGLQFLFEYFSETQRNKGNFPGRFSGRQFSNSRSEMNVSTLELGDSALYLCASSLRDYKNIQYFGAGTRLSVL.

The V gene is TRBV20-1, the J gene TRBJ1-5; 8 bases align to TRBD1. The CDR3 length is 14 residues. From germline, CDR1 is DFQATT and CDR2 SNEGSKA (reference sequence). The J segment lost 4 bases and the V segment lost 6 bases, leaving 8 bases of the junction unmatched. For the CDR3, the DNA is TGCAGTGCCCCTGGCAGGGGGCGGAATCAGCCCCAGCATTTT. It is translated as CSAPGRGRNQPQHF.

The chain couples TRBV7-8 to TRBJ2-5; D uncertain. There are 13 residues in the CDR3. CDR1 SGHVS and CDR2 FQNEAQ come from the germline V gene. V shed 2 bases and J shed 8 bases, with 12 bases lying between them. Here the CDR3 reads CASSLKGPPTQYF. CDR3 nucleotides: TGTGCCAGCAGCTTAAAAGGGCCTCCCACCCAGTACTTC.

This clonotype was picked up a small number of times. This chain joins TRBV20-1 and TRBJ1-2; 7 positions match TRBD1. The CDR3 is made up of 14 amino acids. V was clipped by 2 bases and J by 7 bases; unmatched bases: 10. CDR1 and CDR2 (germline): DFQATT, SNEGSKA (reference sequence). CDR3 residues: CSARPNPGQSGYTF. CDR3 in DNA: TGCAGTGCTAGACCCAACCCGGGACAGTCTGGCTACACCTTC.

The chain has TRBV28 and TRBJ2-5; TRBD1 matches 9 bases. This CDR3 is 15 amino acids long. The ends lost 4 bases at V and 5 bases at J; junction bases unmatched: 8. Germline lookup yields CDR1 MDHEN and CDR2 SYDVKM. This CDR3 is CASSSLDRGGETQYF. The CDR3 DNA sequence: TGTGCCAGCAGTTCCCTGGACAGGGGAGGTGAGACCCAGTACTTC.

This clonotype occurred a few times. The chain recombines TRBV9 with TRBJ2-1, with D possibly TRBD1 on 5 matching bases. Trimming took 3 bases from V and 4 from J, leaving 11 bases between them. Germline assignment: CDR1 SGDLS and CDR2 YYNGEE. This CDR3 contains 14 residues. The CDR3 DNA is TGTGCCAGCAGCGGACAGAGATTTTACAATGAGCAGTTCTTC. Its translation is CASSGQRFYNEQFF.

This chain links TRBV4-2 with TRBJ2-5; 10 nucleotides align to TRBD2. The CDR3 runs to 16 residues. Germline V lookup: CDR1 LGHNA, CDR2 YNFKEQ. J lost 7 bases, V lost 1 base, and 9 bases had no gene match. The DNA for the CDR3 is TGTGCCAGCAGCCAAGCAGCGGGAGGGGGGGTTTTGACCCAGTACTTC. Its translation: CASSQAAGGGVLTQYF.